This T cell receptor beta chain was found in a study of patients and donors after allogeneic stem cell transplantation. The CDR3 totals 14 residues. From germline, CDR1 is KGHSH and CDR2 LQKENI. V was shortened by 3 bases and J by 7 bases, with 16 bases between the two germline ends. TCRdb itself ran the RT-PCR reads through MiXCR, one entry per CDR3 protein. The sample lists 410,000 or so distinct CDR3 sequences, under 20% occurring once. This sequence originates from a human donor who was either an allogeneic HSCT recipient or a stem cell or donor lymphocyte infusion donor (not recorded which). It is not recorded whose cells these are; they may come from a transplant donor. The sequenced sample was blood, either unsorted or a sorted T cell fraction (not recorded which). V and J are TRBV18 and TRBJ2-7; tentatively, D is TRBD1 (5 bases). As DNA, the CDR3 is TGTGCCAGCTCACCCGGACAACAGTACTTAGAGCAGTACTTC. This gives the protein CASSPGQQYLEQYF.